This is a list of T cell receptor beta chains from one sample in a study of shared T cell receptors in the human thymus. This table comes from immunoSEQ multiplex PCR, and its TCRdb copy is limited to in-frame clones, with some not included. The profile covers about 730,000 clones, with over 75% appearing a single time and more than 0.01% taken by the ten largest. Another study also made use of these data, one on human thymus T cells.

Sequencing was performed on thymocytes. These receptors all stem from a girl less than two years old with a congenital heart defect. CDR3s include the opening cysteine and the closing phenylalanine or tryptophan. The listing skips clone size in some rows; elsewhere it reads once, few, many or a size class.

v_gene: TRBV11-2; j_gene: TRBJ2-7; abundance: NA; CDR3aa: CASSLEGGPSYEQYF
v_gene: TRBV2; j_gene: TRBJ1-1; abundance: NA; CDR3aa: CASTKGTGWVAEAFF
v_gene: TRBV19; j_gene: TRBJ1-3; abundance: NA; CDR3aa: CASSIRQSGNTIYF
v_gene: TRBV7-9; j_gene: TRBJ2-7; abundance: NA; CDR3aa: CASSPRLNLYEQYF
v_gene: TRBV5-8; j_gene: TRBJ1-1; abundance: NA; CDR3aa: CASSLADTEAFF
v_gene: TRBV29-1; j_gene: TRBJ2-5; abundance: NA; CDR3aa: CSVEVPQVGRGQETQYF
v_gene: TRBV5-4; j_gene: TRBJ2-7; abundance: once; CDR3aa: CASSLVPPQAKPYEQYF
v_gene: TRBV6-1; j_gene: TRBJ1-2; abundance: NA; CDR3aa: CASGQGGGYTF
v_gene: TRBV5-6; j_gene: TRBJ1-2; abundance: NA; CDR3aa: CASSPIVRGGYGYTF
v_gene: TRBV9; j_gene: TRBJ1-3; abundance: NA; CDR3aa: CASQGFSGNTIYF
v_gene: TRBV9; j_gene: TRBJ2-1; abundance: NA; CDR3aa: CASSVALRGYYNEQFF
v_gene: TRBV19; j_gene: TRBJ1-4; abundance: NA; CDR3aa: CASSASGTNEKLFF
v_gene: TRBV4-1; j_gene: TRBJ2-1; abundance: NA; CDR3aa: CASSHLASSGGPNEQFF
v_gene: TRBV4-3; j_gene: TRBJ2-3; abundance: NA; CDR3aa: CASSQDIRKGLAGTSTDTQYF
v_gene: TRBV14; j_gene: TRBJ1-1; abundance: NA; CDR3aa: CASSQVTTRVDTEAFF
v_gene: TRBV25-1; j_gene: TRBJ2-5; abundance: NA; CDR3aa: CASSGTSGGLGQETQYF
v_gene: TRBV7-8; j_gene: TRBJ1-2; abundance: NA; CDR3aa: CASQGLVGYTF
v_gene: TRBV4-1; j_gene: TRBJ2-7; abundance: NA; CDR3aa: CASSPISAGNTYEQYF
v_gene: TRBV10-3; j_gene: TRBJ1-2; abundance: NA; CDR3aa: CASARGQGLGGYTF
v_gene: TRBV6-1; j_gene: TRBJ2-7; abundance: few; CDR3aa: CASSEVEYASRGVLTEQYF
v_gene: TRBV15; j_gene: TRBJ2-3; abundance: NA; CDR3aa: CATSRGSSGEKDTQYF
v_gene: TRBV14; j_gene: TRBJ2-2; abundance: NA; CDR3aa: CASSPRGGMSNTGELFF
v_gene: TRBV5-1; j_gene: TRBJ2-2; abundance: NA; CDR3aa: CASTVLPPGDTGELFF
v_gene: TRBV28; j_gene: TRBJ1-1; abundance: NA; CDR3aa: CASSPIENTEAFF
v_gene: TRBV25-1; j_gene: TRBJ2-4; abundance: once; CDR3aa: CASSEYSGSGAKNIQYF
v_gene: TRBV7-9; j_gene: TRBJ1-1; abundance: NA; CDR3aa: CASSLPQGLNTEAFF
v_gene: TRBV19; j_gene: TRBJ2-7; abundance: NA; CDR3aa: CASSIDYSYEQYF
v_gene: TRBV5-5; j_gene: TRBJ1-2; abundance: NA; CDR3aa: CASSDIRDRVEGYTF
v_gene: TRBV10-3; j_gene: TRBJ2-3; abundance: NA; CDR3aa: CAISASGADTQYF
v_gene: TRBV4-3; j_gene: TRBJ1-6; abundance: few; CDR3aa: CASSQDPGIFNSPLHF
v_gene: TRBV12-5; j_gene: TRBJ2-2; abundance: once; CDR3aa: CASGLGQGPGELFF
v_gene: TRBV11-2; j_gene: TRBJ1-2; abundance: NA; CDR3aa: CAPGGERSYTF
v_gene: TRBV18; j_gene: TRBJ2-1; abundance: NA; CDR3aa: CASSPDTHNEQFF
v_gene: TRBV19; j_gene: TRBJ1-1; abundance: NA; CDR3aa: CASSIGCWASEAFF
v_gene: TRBV29-1; j_gene: TRBJ2-1; abundance: NA; CDR3aa: CSDEGAHKNQPYNEQFF
v_gene: TRBV5-6; j_gene: TRBJ2-6; abundance: NA; CDR3aa: CASSPEGQYYPGGANVLTF
v_gene: TRBV2; j_gene: TRBJ1-4; abundance: NA; CDR3aa: CASNVAPQSSNEKLFF
v_gene: TRBV5-6; j_gene: TRBJ2-7; abundance: NA; CDR3aa: CASSLGAIGGWDLSYEQYF
v_gene: TRBV18; j_gene: TRBJ2-1; abundance: NA; CDR3aa: CASSPGRAGRNEQFF
v_gene: TRBV29-1; j_gene: TRBJ2-6; abundance: NA; CDR3aa: CSASGGEGANVLTF
v_gene: TRBV5-4; j_gene: TRBJ1-3; abundance: NA; CDR3aa: CATQYRGHSGNTIYF
v_gene: TRBV5-1; j_gene: TRBJ2-1; abundance: NA; CDR3aa: CASSPSTQGVYNEQFF
v_gene: TRBV27; j_gene: TRBJ1-5; abundance: NA; CDR3aa: CASSSMTGGNQPQHF
v_gene: TRBV14; j_gene: TRBJ2-1; abundance: NA; CDR3aa: CASSQGVGPGGLNEQFF
v_gene: TRBV27; j_gene: TRBJ1-2; abundance: NA; CDR3aa: CASSYQGFYGYTF
v_gene: TRBV5-4; j_gene: TRBJ1-2; abundance: once; CDR3aa: CASSIDRGFEGYTF
v_gene: TRBV5-8; j_gene: TRBJ1-5; abundance: once; CDR3aa: CASSSGQNYSNQPQHF
v_gene: TRBV27; j_gene: TRBJ1-2; abundance: once; CDR3aa: CASSSLGGNYGYTF
v_gene: TRBV6-5; j_gene: TRBJ1-2; abundance: NA; CDR3aa: CASSRTGIGYTF
v_gene: TRBV11-2; j_gene: TRBJ1-2; abundance: NA; CDR3aa: CASSYGTAYGYTF
v_gene: TRBV5-8; j_gene: TRBJ2-1; abundance: NA; CDR3aa: CASSLRLKDRPHEQFF
v_gene: TRBV6-5; j_gene: TRBJ2-1; abundance: NA; CDR3aa: CASSYFARGGPNEQFF
v_gene: TRBV9; j_gene: TRBJ2-2; abundance: NA; CDR3aa: CASSVEGCRVYDTGELFF